The subject of this entry is one TCR beta chain. CDR1 LNHNV and CDR2 YYDKDF come from the germline V gene (reference sequence). Trimming left V 1 base short and J 10 bases short, with 8 bases between. There are 12 residues in the CDR3. This record belongs to a study of blood T cell repertoires in COVID-19. Study-level information: The United States, Italy and Spain supplied acute and convalescent COVID-19 samples. Sources were T cells, B-cell-depleted T cells, or PBMCs; the material itself was cDNA or gDNA.

Clones were read by immunoSEQ multiplex PCR, and TCRdb kept only the in-frame ones, dropping some. The data show some 300,000 clones, around nine tenths seen once. The rearrangement links TRBV15 to TRBJ2-1, with a possible D match to TRBD2 (5 bases). This TCR came from a man in his 70s with acute or convalescent COVID-19. Sample: peripheral blood. CDR3 sequence: CATSRGRREQFF. The CDR3, as DNA: TGTGCCACCAGCAGAGGTAGGAGGGAGCAGTTCTTC.